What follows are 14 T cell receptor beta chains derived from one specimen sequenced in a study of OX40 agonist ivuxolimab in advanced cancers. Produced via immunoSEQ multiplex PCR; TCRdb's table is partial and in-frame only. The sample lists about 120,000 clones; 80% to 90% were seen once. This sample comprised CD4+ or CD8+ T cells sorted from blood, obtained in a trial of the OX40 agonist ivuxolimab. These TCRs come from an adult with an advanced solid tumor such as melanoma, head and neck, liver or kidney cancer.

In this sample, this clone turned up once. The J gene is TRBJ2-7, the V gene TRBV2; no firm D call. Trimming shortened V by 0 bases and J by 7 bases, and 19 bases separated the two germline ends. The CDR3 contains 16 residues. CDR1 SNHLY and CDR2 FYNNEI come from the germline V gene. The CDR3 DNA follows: TGTGCCAGCAGTGAAGCGCTAGGCAGGTTGGGCTCGGAGCAGTACTTC. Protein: CASSEALGRLGSEQYF.

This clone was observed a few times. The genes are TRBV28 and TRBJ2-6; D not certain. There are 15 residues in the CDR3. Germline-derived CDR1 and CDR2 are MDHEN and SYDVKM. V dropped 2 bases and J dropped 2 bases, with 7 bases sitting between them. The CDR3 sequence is CASSLRTAGANVLTF. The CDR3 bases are TGTGCCAGCAGTTTACGGACCGCTGGGGCCAACGTCCTGACTTTC.

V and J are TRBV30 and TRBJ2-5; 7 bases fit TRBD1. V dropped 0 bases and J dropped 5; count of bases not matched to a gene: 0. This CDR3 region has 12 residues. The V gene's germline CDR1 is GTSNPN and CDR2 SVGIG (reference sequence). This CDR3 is CAWSVQGETQYF. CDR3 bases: TGTGCCTGGAGTGTACAGGGGGAGACCCAGTACTTC.

For the CDR3, the DNA is TGTGCCAGCAGAACGGGACAGTCTAGAACTGAAGCTTTCTTT. Translated: CASRTGQSRTEAFF. The rearrangement links TRBV2 to TRBJ1-1; TRBD1 agrees at 7 bases. The V gene end was trimmed by 6 bases and the J gene end by 5 bases; junction bases not matched to a gene: 9. The CDR3 runs to 14 residues. CDR1 and CDR2 from the germline V gene are SNHLY and FYNNEI. The variable domain in full, with the rest retrieved from reference TRBV2 and TRBJ1-1, is EPEVTQTPSHQVTQMGQEVILRCVPISNHLYFYWYRQILGQKVEFLVSFYNNEISEKSEIFDDQFSVERPDGSNFTLKIRSTKLEDSAMYFCASRTGQSRTEAFFGQGTRLTVV.

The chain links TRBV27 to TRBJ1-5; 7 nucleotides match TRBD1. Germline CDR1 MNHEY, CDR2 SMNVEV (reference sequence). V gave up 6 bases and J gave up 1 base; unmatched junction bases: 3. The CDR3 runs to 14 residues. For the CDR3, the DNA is TGTGCCAGCAGGTCAGGGGGAAGCAATCAGCCCCAGCATTTT. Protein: CASRSGGSNQPQHF.

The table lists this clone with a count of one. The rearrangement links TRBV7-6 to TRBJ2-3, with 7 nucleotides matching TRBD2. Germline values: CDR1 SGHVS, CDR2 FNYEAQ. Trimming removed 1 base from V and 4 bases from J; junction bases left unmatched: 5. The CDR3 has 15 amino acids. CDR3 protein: CASSLGQRGADTQYF. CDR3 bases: TGTGCCAGCAGCTTAGGCCAGCGGGGTGCAGATACGCAGTATTTT.

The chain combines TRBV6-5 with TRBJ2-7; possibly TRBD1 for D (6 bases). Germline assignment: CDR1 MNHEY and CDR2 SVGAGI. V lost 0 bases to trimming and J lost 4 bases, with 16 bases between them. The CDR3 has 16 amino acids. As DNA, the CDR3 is TGTGCCAGCAGTTACTCCTACAGGGCCGGCGGGTACGAGCAGTACTTC. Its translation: CASSYSYRAGGYEQYF.

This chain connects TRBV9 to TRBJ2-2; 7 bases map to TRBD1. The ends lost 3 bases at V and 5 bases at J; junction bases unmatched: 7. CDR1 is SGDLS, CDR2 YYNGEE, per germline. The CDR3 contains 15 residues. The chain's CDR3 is CASSDRGPETGELFF. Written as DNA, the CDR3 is TGTGCCAGCAGCGACAGGGGACCCGAAACCGGGGAGCTGTTTTTT.

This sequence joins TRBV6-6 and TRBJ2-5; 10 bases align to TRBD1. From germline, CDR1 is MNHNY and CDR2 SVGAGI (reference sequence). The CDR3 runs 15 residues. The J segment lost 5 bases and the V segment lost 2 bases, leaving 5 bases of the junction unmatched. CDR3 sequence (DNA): TGTGCCAGCAGTTACACGGGGGACAGGGGCGAGACCCAGTACTTC. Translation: CASSYTGDRGETQYF.

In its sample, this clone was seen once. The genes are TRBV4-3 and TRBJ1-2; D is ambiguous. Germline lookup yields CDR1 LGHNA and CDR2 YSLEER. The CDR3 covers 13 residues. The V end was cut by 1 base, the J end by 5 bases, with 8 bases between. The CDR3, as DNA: TGCGCCAGCAGCCAAGCAGGCGGGTATGGCTACACCTTC. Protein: CASSQAGGYGYTF.

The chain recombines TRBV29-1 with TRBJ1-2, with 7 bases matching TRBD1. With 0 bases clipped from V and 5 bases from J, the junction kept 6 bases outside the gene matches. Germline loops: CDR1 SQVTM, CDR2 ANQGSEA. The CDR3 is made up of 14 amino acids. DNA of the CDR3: TGCAGCGTTGAAGATCTTACAGGGGTTTATGGCTACACCTTC. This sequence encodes CSVEDLTGVYGYTF.

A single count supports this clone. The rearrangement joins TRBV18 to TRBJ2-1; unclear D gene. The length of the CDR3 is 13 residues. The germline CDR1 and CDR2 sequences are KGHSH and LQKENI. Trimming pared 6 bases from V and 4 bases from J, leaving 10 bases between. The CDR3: CASSGPSYNEQFF. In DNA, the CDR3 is TGTGCCAGCTCCGGCCCCTCATACAATGAGCAGTTCTTC. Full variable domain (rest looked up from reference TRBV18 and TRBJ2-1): NAGVMQNPRHLVRRRGQEARLRCSPMKGHSHVYWYRQLPEEGLKFMVYLQKENIIDESGMPKERFSAEFPKEGPSILRIQQVVRGDSAAYFCASSGPSYNEQFFGPGTRLTVL.

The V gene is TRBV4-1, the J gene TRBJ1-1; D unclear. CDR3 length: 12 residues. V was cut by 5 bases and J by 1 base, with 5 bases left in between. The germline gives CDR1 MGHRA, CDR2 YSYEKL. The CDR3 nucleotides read TGCGCCAGCAGCTCCCGGAACACTGAAGCTTTCTTT. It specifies CASSSRNTEAFF.

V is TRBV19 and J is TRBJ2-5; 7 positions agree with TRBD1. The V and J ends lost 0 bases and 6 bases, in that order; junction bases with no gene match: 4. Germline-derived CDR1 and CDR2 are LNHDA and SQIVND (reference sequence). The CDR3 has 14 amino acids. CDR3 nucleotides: TGTGCCAGTAGTATAGAAGGGGGACAGAAGACCCAGTACTTC. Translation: CASSIEGGQKTQYF.